This is a list of T cell receptor beta chains from one sample in a study of blood T cell repertoires in COVID-19. Measured with immunoSEQ multiplex PCR; TCRdb has only the in-frame clones, and not every one. The table includes about 380,000 clones, around 92% detected once. The source material was peripheral blood. All receptors derive from a man aged 40-49 years with acute or convalescent COVID-19. Both conserved end residues are part of each CDR3. The D gene is left open where the match is weak. Clone size is not always given. Where it is, it says once, few, many or a class for expanded clones.

>NA|TRBJ2-1|15|NA|TRBV6-4
TGTGCCAGCAGCGAAAGCCCGAGCTCCTACAATGAGCAGTTCTTC
CASSESPSSYNEQFF
>NA|TRBJ2-7|11|NA|TRBV7-9
TGTGCCAGCAGCTCCACATACGAGCAGTACTTC
CASSSTYEQYF
>NA|TRBJ2-2|15|TRBD1|TRBV5-6
TGTGCCAGCAGCTTACCAGGGGGCACGGGCGGGGAGCTGTTTTTT
CASSLPGGTGGELFF
>NA|TRBJ2-7|15|TRBD2|TRBV19
TGTGCCAGTAGTATTTCGGGGGAGGGCTCCTACGAGCAGTACTTC
CASSISGEGSYEQYF
>once|TRBJ2-7|14|NA|TRBV19
TGTGCCAGTAGTATTTCACAGGGCTCCCACGAGCAGTACTTC
CASSISQGSHEQYF
>NA|TRBJ1-4|14|NA|TRBV3-1/TRBV3-2
TGTGCCAGCAGCCAAGATCTGACAGTTCGGAAACTGTTTTTT
CASSQDLTVRKLFF
>NA|TRBJ2-7|14|TRBD2|TRBV7-8
TGTGCCAGCAGCCCGGGACTAGCGGGAGTCGAGCAGTACTTC
CASSPGLAGVEQYF
>NA|TRBJ1-2|16|TRBD1|TRBV19
TGTGCCAGTAGTGCCTACAGGGGCGCCGTCGACTATGGCTACACCTTC
CASSAYRGAVDYGYTF
>once|TRBJ1-2|15|NA|TRBV30
TGTGCCTGGGGAGGATTAATCGGGACACACTATGGCTACACCTTC
CAWGGLIGTHYGYTF
>NA|TRBJ2-3|14|TRBD2|TRBV19
TGTGCCAGTAGTCCCTGGGGGAGGGGTGATACGCAGTATTTT
CASSPWGRGDTQYF
>NA|TRBJ2-7|13|TRBD1|TRBV12-3/TRBV12-4
TGTGCCAGCAGTCCCGGGACAGCAGAGGAGCAGTACTTC
CASSPGTAEEQYF
>once|TRBJ2-1|16|NA|TRBV6-6
TGTGCCAGCAGTTACTCACAAAGGGGGGGCTACAATGAGCAGTTCTTC
CASSYSQRGGYNEQFF
>many|TRBJ1-2|15|NA|TRBV6-1
TGTGCCAGCAGTGAAAAGGCGGAGGCCTATTTGGGCTACACCTTC
CASSEKAEAYLGYTF
>NA|TRBJ1-6|15|NA|TRBV7-2
TGTGCCAGCAGCTTCCGGGGGGTGGATAATTCACCCCTCCACTTT
CASSFRGVDNSPLHF
>NA|TRBJ1-2|13|NA|TRBV28
TGTGCCAGCAGTACCCGGGGACTACACGGCTACACCTTC
CASSTRGLHGYTF
>NA|TRBJ2-1|15|TRBD2|TRBV5-4
TGTGCCAGCAGCTTCGGGGGGAGCTCCTACAATGAGCAGTTCTTC
CASSFGGSSYNEQFF
>NA|TRBJ1-2|15|TRBD1|TRBV6-2/TRBV6-3
TGTGCCAGCAGTTACTCGGGACAGTCCCGCTATGGCTACACCTTC
CASSYSGQSRYGYTF
>NA|TRBJ1-2|15|NA|TRBV28
TGTGCCAGCAGTTTTTTAGACAGGAGCGGTTATGGCTACACCTTC
CASSFLDRSGYGYTF
>NA|TRBJ2-1|15|TRBD2|TRBV28
TGTGCCAGCAGCCAAAGCGGGGCTTCCTACAATGAGCAGTTCTTC
CASSQSGASYNEQFF
>NA|TRBJ2-2|15|NA|TRBV28
TGTGCCAGCAGTTTGGGCAGGGGTGGCCCCGGGGAGCTGTTTTTT
CASSLGRGGPGELFF
>NA|TRBJ2-1|13|NA|TRBV7-3
TGTGCCAGCAGCTTAACGTACCCCGGTGAGCAGTTCTTC
CASSLTYPGEQFF
>NA|TRBJ1-4|15|NA|TRBV6-2/TRBV6-3
TGTGCCAGCAGTTACTCAGAACGGGACTGGGAAAAACTGTTTTTT
CASSYSERDWEKLFF
>NA|TRBJ1-6|15|TRBD1|TRBV7-9
TGTGCCAGCAGCTTAGGATCAGGGGGTGATTCACCCCTCCACTTT
CASSLGSGGDSPLHF
>NA|TRBJ1-4|15|TRBD1|TRBV11-1
TGTGCCACGGGGGAACGACAGGGGACTAATGAAAAACTGTTTTTT
CATGERQGTNEKLFF
>NA|TRBJ1-3|14|TRBD1|TRBV15
TGTGCCACCAGCATCCTAGACAGGGCGAACACCATATATTTT
CATSILDRANTIYF
>NA|TRBJ1-4|16|NA|TRBV5-1
TGCGCCAGCAGCTTGCCCTCTTATACAACTAATGAAAAACTGTTTTTT
CASSLPSYTTNEKLFF
>NA|TRBJ2-3|15|TRBD2|TRBV7-9
TGTGCCAGCAGCCTGACTAGCGGGACTTCAGATACGCAGTATTTT
CASSLTSGTSDTQYF
>NA|TRBJ2-1|15|TRBD1|TRBV27
TGTGCCAGCAGTTCCGGGACAGGGCCTTTCAATGAGCAGTTCTTC
CASSSGTGPFNEQFF
>NA|TRBJ2-7|12|NA|TRBV10-3
TGTGCCACGACGGGGTCCTCCTACGAGCAGTACTTC
CATTGSSYEQYF
>NA|TRBJ1-4|14|NA|TRBV29-1
TGCAGCGTATTTACGGCAGGGGTGGCCGGGAAACTGTTTTTT
CSVFTAGVAGKLFF
>NA|TRBJ1-5|16|TRBD1|TRBV7-9
TGTGCCAGCAGCTCGGGACAGCCCGATAGCAATCAGCCCCAGCATTTT
CASSSGQPDSNQPQHF
>NA|TRBJ1-2|12|NA|TRBV6-5
TGTGCCAGCAGACTCGAGGGGGAGGGCTACACCTTC
CASRLEGEGYTF
>NA|TRBJ2-7|14|TRBD1|TRBV7-3
TGTGCCAGCAGCCCACAGGGGTACTCCTACGAGCAGTACTTC
CASSPQGYSYEQYF
>NA|TRBJ2-7|14|NA|TRBV28
TGTGCCAGCAGTTTATGGGGGAGCTCCTACGAGCAGTACTTC
CASSLWGSSYEQYF
>NA|TRBJ1-1|12|TRBD1|TRBV30
TGTGCCTGGGGACAGGGGGGCACTGAAGCTTTCTTT
CAWGQGGTEAFF
>few|TRBJ1-2|15|TRBD1|TRBV7-9
TGTGCCAGCAGCGACGGACAGGGGGCTGACTATGGCTACACCTTC
CASSDGQGADYGYTF
>NA|TRBJ2-1|18|TRBD2|TRBV5-4
TGTGCCAGCAGCTTGAGGTCTAGCGGGAGGGGGTCCTACAATGAGCAGTTCTTC
CASSLRSSGRGSYNEQFF
>few|TRBJ2-7|16|TRBD1|TRBV19
TGTGCCAGTAGTAGAGTTGGGACAGGGAGCTCCTACGAGCAGTACTTC
CASSRVGTGSSYEQYF
>NA|TRBJ1-5|16|NA|TRBV2
TGTGCCAGCAGCGCAATGGGGGGGTTGGTTAATCAGCCCCAGCATTTT
CASSAMGGLVNQPQHF
>NA|TRBJ2-7|15|TRBD1|TRBV5-5
TGTGCCAGCAGCTTGGAACAGGGGGAGACCTACGAGCAGTACTTC
CASSLEQGETYEQYF
>few|TRBJ2-1|15|TRBD2|TRBV11-3
TGTGCCAGCAGCCCGGAGGGACTAGCGGGAGCTGAGCAGTTCTTC
CASSPEGLAGAEQFF
>NA|TRBJ2-7|15|TRBD1|TRBV3-1/TRBV3-2
TGTGCCAGCAGCCCATTAGACAGGGGTGACTACGAGCAGTACTTC
CASSPLDRGDYEQYF
>NA|TRBJ2-1|17|TRBD2|TRBV7-9
TGTGCCAGCAGCACTAAATGGGGGAGGGGCAACTACAATGAGCAGTTCTTC
CASSTKWGRGNYNEQFF
>NA|TRBJ1-5|10|NA|TRBV24-1
TGTGCCACCAGTAGCGGATCCCAGCATTTT
CATSSGSQHF
>NA|TRBJ1-4|15|TRBD1|TRBV9
TGTGCCAGCAGCGGCCGGGACAGAGCTAATGAAAAACTGTTTTTT
CASSGRDRANEKLFF
>once|TRBJ1-1|14|TRBD1|TRBV19
TGTGCCAGTAGCAGGGACAGAGTGAACACTGAAGCTTTCTTT
CASSRDRVNTEAFF
>NA|TRBJ1-2|15|TRBD1|TRBV5-6
TGTGCCAGCAGCCCCATTCCGGGACAGGGGATAAGCTACACCTTC
CASSPIPGQGISYTF
>NA|TRBJ1-2|15|TRBD1|TRBV5-6
TGTGCCAGCAGCTACAGAAGGACAGGGACCAACGGCTACACCTTC
CASSYRRTGTNGYTF
>NA|TRBJ2-1|17|TRBD2|TRBV7-9
TGTGCCAGCAGCTTAGTGGGGTCTAGCGGGAGTGGCAATGAGCAGTTCTTC
CASSLVGSSGSGNEQFF
>NA|TRBJ1-1|16|NA|TRBV4-1
TGCGCCAGCAGCCAGAAGGGAGGGGGACACGGCACTGAAGCTTTCTTT
CASSQKGGGHGTEAFF
>NA|TRBJ1-1|12|NA|TRBV28
TGTGCCAGCAGTTTACCCATTACTGAAGCTTTCTTT
CASSLPITEAFF
>NA|TRBJ2-3|12|NA|TRBV11-2
TGTGCCAGCACCCCTTCCTCAGATACGCAGTATTTT
CASTPSSDTQYF
>NA|TRBJ2-2|13|NA|TRBV10-1
TGCGCCGCGGCCGAATCGAACACCGGGGAGCTGTTTTTT
CAAAESNTGELFF
>many|TRBJ1-1|16|TRBD1|TRBV29-1
TGCAGCTCAGCTGACAGGGGGCGCAAAGGAGGAACTGAAGCTTTCTTT
CSSADRGRKGGTEAFF
>NA|TRBJ2-5|13|TRBD2|TRBV2
TGTGCCAGCACCGTATCTACCACTAGCGTGAAGTACTTC
CASTVSTTSVKYF